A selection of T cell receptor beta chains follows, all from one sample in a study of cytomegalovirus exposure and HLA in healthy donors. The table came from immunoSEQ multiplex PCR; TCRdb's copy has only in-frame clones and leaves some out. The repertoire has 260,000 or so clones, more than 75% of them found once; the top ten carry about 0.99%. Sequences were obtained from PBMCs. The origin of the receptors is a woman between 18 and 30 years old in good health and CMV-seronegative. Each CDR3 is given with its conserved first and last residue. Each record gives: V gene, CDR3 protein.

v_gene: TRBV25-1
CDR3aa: CASSEPSGRAGNTGELFF

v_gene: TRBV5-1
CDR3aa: CASSLGPGGANTEAFF

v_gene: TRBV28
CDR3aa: CASSSLRQGGLEAFF

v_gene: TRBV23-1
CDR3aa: CASSRKRGTSYEQYF

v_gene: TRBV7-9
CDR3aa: CASSLAAGGVGEQYF

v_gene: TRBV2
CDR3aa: CASSPGTGAYEQYF

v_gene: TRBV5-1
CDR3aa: CASTSAGHGNGEQYF

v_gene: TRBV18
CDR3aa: CASSPPQGFQYF

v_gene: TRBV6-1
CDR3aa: CATSGTVNQPQHF

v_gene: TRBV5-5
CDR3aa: CASSFTDRNQPQHF

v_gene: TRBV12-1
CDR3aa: CASSFSGFRYEQYF

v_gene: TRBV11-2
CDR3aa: CASSLEVRGARGEQYF

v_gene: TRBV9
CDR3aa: CASSAGRLAGYEQYF

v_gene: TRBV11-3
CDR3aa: CASSPSMTGQETQYF

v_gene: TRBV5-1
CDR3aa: CASSYGTGINTIYF

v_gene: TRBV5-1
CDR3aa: CASSRRVDSPLHF

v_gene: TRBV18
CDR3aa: CASSPTGFEAFF

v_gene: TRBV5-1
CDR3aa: CASSPGLAGQETQYF

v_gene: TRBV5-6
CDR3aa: CASSSAGTGNQPQHF

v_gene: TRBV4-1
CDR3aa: CASSQELANYGYTF

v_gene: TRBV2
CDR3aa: CASSGTGGVGELFF

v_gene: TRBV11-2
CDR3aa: CASSLGGASGALYEQYF

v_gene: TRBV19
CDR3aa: CASVFRLNSNQPQHF

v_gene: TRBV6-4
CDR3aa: CASSEMGLRDYNEQFF

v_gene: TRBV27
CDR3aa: CASGTFRDYGNTIYF

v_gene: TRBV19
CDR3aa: CASRLGQGLNYGYTF

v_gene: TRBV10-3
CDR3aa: CAISEFAQETQYF

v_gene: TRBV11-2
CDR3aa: CASSHRRGREQYF

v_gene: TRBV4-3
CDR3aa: CASSQESGILEQYF

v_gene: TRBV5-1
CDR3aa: CASSLDLRANRTNTDTQYF

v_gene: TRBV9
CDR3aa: CASSPGQGNSPLHF

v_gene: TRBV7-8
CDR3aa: CASSSLRTVTNTGELFF

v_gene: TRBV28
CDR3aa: CASSLTGLLRSNEQFF

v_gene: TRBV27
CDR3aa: CASTLLLAGNTGELFF

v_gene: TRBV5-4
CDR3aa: CASSSGAEPVLIF